Listed below are T cell receptor beta chains from one sample, sequenced in a study of technical replicates of blood from several donors. The repertoire was sequenced with immunoSEQ multiplex PCR; TCRdb's copy has only in-frame clones and lacks some. The table includes about 73,000 clones, just over 90% detected once. The sample was T cells isolated from PBMCs. Receptor source: a human donor in good health. CDR3s include the opening cysteine and the closing phenylalanine or tryptophan. A D gene is named only where the DNA matches it firmly.

J | D | V | DNA | CDR3
TRBJ1-3 | - | TRBV9 | TGTGCCAGCAGACAACAGGGTCGGAACACCATATATTTT | CASRQQGRNTIYF
TRBJ2-7 | TRBD1 | TRBV29-1 | TGCAGCGTCGGGACAGGGGAATACGAGCAGTACTTC | CSVGTGEYEQYF
TRBJ2-7 | - | TRBV6-6 | TGTGCCAGCAGTATATCACTAGGACCCTACGAGCAGTACTTC | CASSISLGPYEQYF
TRBJ2-5 | - | TRBV28 | TGTGCCAGCAGTTTATTAGGGACTCTTGGGGAGACCCAGTACTTC | CASSLLGTLGETQYF
TRBJ1-3 | TRBD1 | TRBV6-1 | TGTGCCAGCGGACAGGCCTCTGGAAACACCATATATTTT | CASGQASGNTIYF
TRBJ1-5 | - | TRBV18 | TGTGCCAGCTCACCGCGGAGGGATAGCAATCAGCCCCAGCATTTT | CASSPRRDSNQPQHF
TRBJ2-5 | - | TRBV5-1 | TGCGCCAGCAGCTTGGTCCGACCTCAGGGTAGGGGGGGATGGGAGACCCAGTACTTC | CASSLVRPQGRGGWETQYF
TRBJ1-1 | TRBD1 | TRBV5-6 | TGTGCCAGCAGCCTCCGGGACAGGGTAATCACTGAAGCTTTCTTT | CASSLRDRVITEAFF
TRBJ1-2 | - | TRBV28 | TGTGCCAGCAGTCCAGGGAACTATGGCTACACCTTC | CASSPGNYGYTF
TRBJ1-5 | - | TRBV5-8 | TGTGCCAGCAGCTATGGGCAGGGCTACACCAGGCAGCCCCAGCATTTT | CASSYGQGYTRQPQHF
TRBJ2-7 | - | TRBV7-7 | TGTGCTAGCAGCTTAGCAACAGGGAGACCTTACGAGCAGTACTTC | CASSLATGRPYEQYF
TRBJ1-2 | TRBD1 | TRBV7-9 | TGTGCCAGCAGCTTATTAACAGGGGAGGCTAACTATGGCTACACCTTC | CASSLLTGEANYGYTF